The 20 T cell receptor beta chains below all came from one sample that was sequenced in a study of T cell changes during pregnancy in multiple sclerosis. Sequencing used immunoSEQ multiplex PCR; TCRdb keeps in-frame clones, though not all of them. The table includes tens of thousands of clones, under 95% detected once. The sequencing here drew on CD4+ T cells from peripheral blood mononuclear cells, taken in the second trimester of pregnancy. These receptors were collected from a female donor with multiple sclerosis, enrolled in a pregnancy study.

The chain carries TRBV2 and TRBJ2-4, with 9 bases that match TRBD2. Germline V gene data show CDR1 as SNHLY and CDR2 as FYNNEI. The CDR3 contains 17 residues. The J segment lost 0 bases and the V segment lost 6 bases, leaving 9 bases of the junction unmatched. CDR3 in amino acids: CASSSLRLAVAKNIQYF. CDR3 DNA sequence: TGTGCCAGCAGCTCCCTTCGACTAGCGGTAGCCAAAAACATTCAGTACTTC.

The chain recombines TRBV10-3 with TRBJ1-1; D not certain. The CDR3 sequence is 14 residues long. Trimming removed 3 bases at V and 1 base at J, with 9 bases between. In germline, CDR1 is ENHRY, CDR2 SYGVKD. CDR3 sequence (DNA): TGTGCCATCAGTGACGAGGGCTGGAACACTGAAGCTTTCTTT. Translated: CAISDEGWNTEAFF.

The chain joins TRBV19 to TRBJ2-7, with TRBD2 as a possible D gene (7 bases). This CDR3 contains 14 residues. Trimming pared 4 bases from V and 2 bases from J, leaving 12 bases between. Per germline, CDR1 LNHDA and CDR2 SQIVND (reference sequence). The CDR3 DNA reads TGTGCCAGTAGTAGGGGGGGCTCGGCCTACGAGCAGTACTTC. As protein: CASSRGGSAYEQYF.

The V and J genes are TRBV6-1 and TRBJ2-2, with 12 nucleotides matching TRBD2. Unmatched junction bases numbered 4, after V lost 9 bases and J lost 5 bases. Germline CDR1 MNHNS, CDR2 SASEGT. This CDR3 is built from 14 residues. The CDR3 DNA follows: TGTGCCAGTACAACTAGCGGGAGGACCGGGGAGCTGTTTTTT. This encodes CASTTSGRTGELFF.

The genes are TRBV5-6 and TRBJ1-1, with TRBD1 as a possible D gene (5 bases). Trimming removed 4 bases from V and 5 bases from J, with 15 bases in between. CDR1 and CDR2 (germline): SGHDT, YYEEEE. CDR3 size: 14 residues. The CDR3 DNA follows: TGTGCCAGCAGCCCGGACACCGGGGGGACTGAAGCTTTCTTT. Translated: CASSPDTGGTEAFF. Full variable domain (missing parts from reference TRBV5-6 and TRBJ1-1): DAGVTQSPTHLIKTRGQQVTLRCSPKSGHDTVSWYQQALGQGPQFIFQYYEEEERQRGNFPDRFSGHQFPNYSSELNVNALLLGDSALYLCASSPDTGGTEAFFGQGTRLTVV.

V is TRBV7-8 and J is TRBJ1-2, with D maybe TRBD1 (6 bases). Per germline, CDR1 SGHVS and CDR2 FQNEAQ. V lost 4 bases and J lost 4, with 16 bases in between. This CDR3 has 15 amino acids. Written as DNA, the CDR3 is TGTGCCAGCAGCTACACCACAGGGCTAGGCTATGGCTACACCTTC. It yields the protein CASSYTTGLGYGYTF.

CDR3 loop: CASSSGTSGRARETQYF. CDR3 DNA: TGTGCCAGCAGCTCTGGGACTAGCGGGAGGGCCAGGGAGACCCAGTACTTC. The chain links TRBV5-5 to TRBJ2-5; 16 bases fit TRBD2. The CDR3 covers 17 residues. The germline V gene has CDR1 SGHKS and CDR2 YYEKEE (reference sequence). The V and J ends lost 3 bases and 5 bases, in that order; junction bases with no gene match: 7.

The V call is TRBV5-1, the J call TRBJ1-1; weak D call: TRBD1 (5 bases). Germline V lookup: CDR1 SGHRS, CDR2 YFSETQ. The V end was cut by 6 bases, the J end by 5 bases, with 20 bases between. There are 15 residues in the CDR3. The CDR3 nucleotides read TGCGCCAGCAAGGAGGGGACCATCGGAGGGACTGAAGCTTTCTTT. Amino acid sequence: CASKEGTIGGTEAFF.

CDR3 nucleotides: TGTGCCAGCAGCCCAGCTCTGGGGGGGCCTAGGAGGAACACTGAAGCTTTCTTT. It codes for CASSPALGGPRRNTEAFF. The chain employs TRBV11-2 and TRBJ1-1; a weak D match, TRBD1 (6 bases). Trimming stripped 5 bases from V and 1 base from J, with 23 bases between. In germline, CDR1 is SGHAT, CDR2 FQNNGV. CDR3 length: 18 residues.

The sample holds a few counts of this clone. V is TRBV7-9 and J is TRBJ1-3, with D possibly matching TRBD1 (5 bases). V lost 0 bases and J 2 bases, leaving 14 bases between the germline ends. CDR1 and CDR2 from the germline V gene are SEHNR and FQNEAQ (reference sequence). CDR3 length equals 17 residues. The CDR3 loop reads CASSLAPAGLAGNTIYF. For the CDR3, the DNA is TGTGCCAGCAGCTTAGCGCCGGCGGGGCTTGCTGGAAACACCATATATTTT. The whole variable domain, filled in from reference TRBV7-9 and TRBJ1-3, reads DTGVSQNPRHKITKRGQNVTFRCDPISEHNRLYWYRQTLGQGPEFLTYFQNEAQLEKSRLLSDRFSAERPKGSFSTLEIQRTEQGDSAMYLCASSLAPAGLAGNTIYFGEGSWLTVV.

This sequence joins TRBV10-3 and TRBJ2-7, with D possibly being TRBD2 (7 bases). The germline V and J ends were trimmed by 2 bases and 0 bases, with 11 bases remaining between them. The CDR3 sequence is 15 residues long. The V gene's germline CDR1 is ENHRY and CDR2 SYGVKD. The CDR3 loop is CAISEPRGGSYEQYF. The CDR3 nucleotides read TGTGCCATCAGTGAGCCGAGGGGGGGCTCCTACGAGCAGTACTTC.

The chain is built from TRBV6-1 and TRBJ2-2; tentative D call: TRBD1 (6 bases). The CDR3 spans 15 residues. V shed 1 base and J shed 3 bases, with 9 bases lying between them. Germline values: CDR1 MNHNS, CDR2 SASEGT. In DNA form, the CDR3 reads TGTGCCAGCAGTGAAGTACAGGGCCACACCGGGGAGCTGTTTTTT. It translates to CASSEVQGHTGELFF.

The J gene is TRBJ2-7, the V gene TRBV9, with D possibly TRBD2 on 6 matching bases. V was cut by 4 bases and J by 3 bases, with 20 bases left in between. The CDR3 sequence is 16 residues long. Germline CDR1 reads SGDLS; CDR2 reads YYNGEE. This CDR3 is CASSPWGTGVVYEQYF. DNA for the CDR3: TGTGCCAGCAGCCCCTGGGGGACGGGAGTGGTCTACGAGCAGTACTTC.

The chain combines TRBV6-5 with TRBJ1-1; possible D gene TRBD1, 6 bases. The CDR3 has 14 amino acids. Germline-derived CDR1 and CDR2 are MNHEY and SVGAGI. The V end lost 0 bases, the J end lost 11 bases, and 16 bases lay between the germline ends. Here the CDR3 DNA reads TGTGCCAGCAGTTACTCCCCTGGACAGCCCACGGCTTTCTTT. Translation gives CASSYSPGQPTAFF.

V usage is TRBV5-4 and J usage is TRBJ2-3; no firm D call. The V and J ends lost 2 bases and 1 base respectively, with 8 bases between them. The CDR3 has 14 amino acids. Germline V gene sequence: CDR1 SGHNT, CDR2 YYREEE (reference sequence). The CDR3 DNA reads TGTGCCAGCAGCTTAGGCGGAGGCACAGATACGCAGTATTTT. Translating gives CASSLGGGTDTQYF.

Written as DNA, the CDR3 is TGCGCCAGCAGCTTGGGGGAGGGGGCAGATACGCAGTATTTT. It is translated as CASSLGEGADTQYF. This sequence joins TRBV5-1 and TRBJ2-3; TRBD2 might be the D (7 bases). Trimming cost V 0 bases and J 4 bases, with 9 bases left between them. This CDR3 is 14 amino acids long. Germline CDR1 and CDR2: SGHRS and YFSETQ.

The CDR3 protein is CASSFTTDTDTQYF. The CDR3 DNA reads as TGTGCCAGCAGTTTTACGACAGACACAGATACGCAGTATTTT. The genes are TRBV28 and TRBJ2-3; D perhaps matches TRBD1 (5 bases). Germline V gene data show CDR1 as MDHEN and CDR2 as SYDVKM. The CDR3 runs 14 residues. V shed 3 bases and J shed 2 bases, with 9 bases lying between them.

The chain combines TRBV30 with TRBJ2-2, with 12 bases that match TRBD1. The germline V gene has CDR1 GTSNPN and CDR2 SVGIG (reference sequence). The CDR3 totals 14 residues. V shed 4 bases and J 8 bases; nucleotides not matched to a gene: 5. This CDR3 is CAWTRDRGPGELFF. CDR3 nucleotides: TGTGCCTGGACCAGGGACAGGGGGCCTGGGGAGCTGTTTTTT. Full variable domain (rest looked up from reference TRBV30 and TRBJ2-2): SQTIHQWPATLVQPVGSPLSLECTVEGTSNPNLYWYRQAAGRGLQLLFYSVGIGQISSEVPQNLSASRPQDRQFILSSKKLLLSDSGFYLCAWTRDRGPGELFFGEGSRLTVL.

The rearrangement uses TRBV7-2 and TRBJ2-3; 12 bases align to TRBD2. The CDR3 consists of 17 residues. Germline CDR1 SGHTA, CDR2 FQGNSA. The junction had 12 bases not matched to a gene; V was cut back by 5 bases and J by 6 bases. The CDR3 spells CASSPYTWTSGKDTQYF. The CDR3 bases are TGTGCCAGCAGCCCCTACACGTGGACTAGCGGGAAGGATACGCAGTATTTT. Full variable domain (missing parts from reference TRBV7-2 and TRBJ2-3): GAGVSQSPSNKVTEKGKDVELRCDPISGHTALYWYRQSLGQGLEFLIYFQGNSAPDKSGLPSDRFSAERTGGSVSTLTIQRTQQEDSAVYLCASSPYTWTSGKDTQYFGPGTRLTVL.

This chain connects TRBV25-1 to TRBJ2-5; 8 nucleotides agree with TRBD1. The CDR3 length is 16 residues. The V gene's germline CDR1 is MGHDK and CDR2 SYGVNS. With 7 bases clipped from V and 5 bases from J, the junction kept 15 bases outside the gene matches. As DNA, the CDR3 is TGTGCCAGCACAAAATCCGGACAGGGCACAGGGGAGACCCAGTACTTC. Translation gives CASTKSGQGTGETQYF.